This is a list of T cell receptor beta chains from one sample in a study of T cell responses to AZD1222 COVID-19 vaccine. Profiling relied on immunoSEQ multiplex PCR, and the TCRdb table lists in-frame clones only, not all of them. Of 200,000 to 300,000 clones detected, 80% to 95% appear once; the ten largest clones hold 0.5% to 0.65%. Specimen: peripheral blood, collected on day 0 of AZD1222 vaccination. The origin of the receptors is an adult in good health. CDR3s include the opening cysteine and the closing phenylalanine or tryptophan. Fields, in order: D gene, J gene, clone size, V gene, CDR3 protein, CDR3 DNA. The D gene is left open where the match is weak. Size values are once, few and many counts, or a class for expanded clones, and some rows have none.

TRBD2,TRBJ2-7,.,TRBV15,CATSRPGGPYEQYF,TGTGCCACCAGCAGACCGGGGGGGCCCTACGAGCAGTACTTC
.,TRBJ2-4,.,TRBV9,CASSVDGGAGNIQYF,TGTGCCAGCAGCGTAGACGGGGGCGCGGGAAACATTCAGTACTTC
.,TRBJ1-3,.,TRBV28,CASSEGTGNTIYF,TGTGCCAGCAGTGAAGGGACGGGAAACACCATATATTTT
.,TRBJ1-1,few,TRBV27,CASSFRGRTNTEAFF,TGTGCCAGCAGTTTCCGGGGACGGACAAACACTGAAGCTTTCTTT
.,TRBJ2-3,.,TRBV9,CASSPPLGTDTQYF,TGTGCCAGCAGCCCACCCCTAGGCACAGATACGCAGTATTTT
TRBD2,TRBJ2-7,.,TRBV2,CASRPSGRSEQYF,TGTGCCAGCAGGCCTAGCGGGCGGTCCGAGCAGTACTTC
TRBD1,TRBJ1-6,.,TRBV5-8,CASSWGQGSDGSPLHF,TGTGCCAGCAGCTGGGGACAGGGTAGTGATGGATCACCCCTCCACTTT
.,TRBJ2-3,.,TRBV28,CASSLIYDTQYF,TGTGCCAGCAGTTTAATTTACGATACGCAGTATTTT
TRBD1,TRBJ2-1,once,TRBV29-1,CSGNRGQEQFF,TGCAGCGGCAACAGGGGGCAGGAGCAGTTCTTC
.,TRBJ1-1,.,TRBV19,CASSSSEGYDSEAFF,TGTGCCAGTAGCTCCTCAGAGGGTTATGACTCTGAAGCTTTCTTT
.,TRBJ2-2,.,TRBV10-3,CAIRGESTGELFF,TGTGCCATCAGGGGAGAGAGTACCGGGGAGCTGTTTTTT
.,TRBJ1-3,few,TRBV11-2,CASSLDWYSGNTIYF,TGTGCCAGCAGCTTAGATTGGTACTCTGGAAACACCATATATTTT
.,TRBJ1-4,.,TRBV10-3,CAISNHGSEKLFF,TGTGCCATCAGTAACCACGGGAGTGAAAAACTGTTTTTT
TRBD2,TRBJ2-3,.,TRBV10-3,CAISESSGRQSTQYF,TGTGCCATCAGTGAGTCCAGCGGGAGGCAATCCACGCAGTATTTT
.,TRBJ2-3,once,TRBV7-7,CASSLRGRAGDTQYF,TGTGCCAGCAGCTTAAGGGGGAGGGCCGGAGATACGCAGTATTTT
TRBD1,TRBJ1-6,.,TRBV30,CAWTRDSYNSPLHF,TGTGCCTGGACCCGGGACAGTTATAATTCACCCCTCCACTTT
TRBD1,TRBJ1-1,.,TRBV20-1,CSASRGTGGTEAFF,TGCAGTGCTAGTAGGGGGACAGGGGGTACTGAAGCTTTCTTT
.,TRBJ1-6,.,TRBV3-1/TRBV3-2,CASSRGGSNSPLHF,TGTGCCAGCAGCCGAGGGGGTTCTAATTCACCCCTCCACTTT
.,TRBJ2-7,once,TRBV20-1,CSASRRGGGFSEQYF,TGCAGTGCTAGTCGGCGAGGAGGGGGCTTTTCCGAGCAGTACTTC
.,TRBJ2-3,.,TRBV3-1/TRBV3-2,CASSLGDIRTDTQYF,TGTGCCAGCAGCCTAGGGGACATTCGCACAGATACGCAGTATTTT
TRBD2,TRBJ2-2,.,TRBV7-9,CASSLRSGRTRNTGELFF,TGTGCCAGCAGCTTACGTAGCGGGAGGACAAGAAACACCGGGGAGCTGTTTTTT
TRBD1,TRBJ2-7,.,TRBV15,CATSRDRDRAREQYF,TGTGCCACCAGCAGAGATAGGGACAGGGCGCGGGAGCAGTACTTC
TRBD2,TRBJ2-1,.,TRBV27,CASSSPRGGAWNEQFF,TGTGCCAGCAGTTCTCCCCGGGGGGGCGCGTGGAATGAGCAGTTCTTC
.,TRBJ1-1,.,TRBV6-1,CASSEEANGRGGAAFF,TGTGCCAGCAGTGAAGAAGCGAATGGAAGGGGGGGCGCCGCTTTCTTT
TRBD1,TRBJ1-5,.,TRBV19,CASSIDGTGRRIGNQPQHF,TGTGCCAGTAGTATAGACGGGACAGGGAGACGCATCGGGAATCAGCCCCAGCATTTT
.,TRBJ2-4,once,TRBV5-8,CASSLSGVAKNIQYF,TGTGCCAGCAGCTTGTCCGGGGTGGCCAAAAACATTCAGTACTTC
.,TRBJ1-3,.,TRBV10-3,CAIQGAGNTIYF,TGTGCCATACAGGGAGCTGGAAACACCATATATTTT
TRBD1,TRBJ1-5,.,TRBV6-5,CASSPRDRADQPQHF,TGTGCCAGCAGCCCCCGGGACAGGGCGGATCAGCCCCAGCATTTT
.,TRBJ1-2,.,TRBV5-4,CASSLAIPGAYGYTF,TGTGCCAGCAGCTTGGCTATCCCAGGGGCCTATGGCTACACCTTC
TRBD2,TRBJ2-1,.,TRBV19,CASRSGGRGYNEQFF,TGTGCCAGTCGCTCGGGGGGGAGGGGCTACAATGAGCAGTTCTTC
.,TRBJ1-5,.,TRBV18,CASSPPGPRWDQPQHF,TGTGCCAGCTCACCACCGGGGCCTCGTTGGGATCAGCCCCAGCATTTT
TRBD1,TRBJ2-7,.,TRBV5-1,CASSLVTGRGEQYF,TGCGCCAGCAGCTTGGTGACAGGGCGTGGGGAGCAGTACTTC
.,TRBJ1-4,.,TRBV2,CASSDGADEKLFF,TGTGCCAGCAGTGACGGGGCCGATGAAAAACTGTTTTTT
.,TRBJ2-7,.,TRBV29-1,CSVTPDGVYGDYEQYF,TGCAGCGTTACCCCGGACGGGGTCTATGGAGATTACGAGCAGTACTTC
TRBD1,TRBJ1-6,.,TRBV7-2,CASSPDRGYSPLHF,TGTGCCAGCAGCCCCGACAGGGGGTATTCACCCCTCCACTTT
.,TRBJ1-1,.,TRBV4-2,CASSQGPRDPEAFF,TGTGCCAGCAGCCAGGGACCCCGGGATCCTGAAGCTTTCTTT
.,TRBJ1-5,.,TRBV2,CASSVWPPISNQPQHF,TGTGCCAGCAGTGTGTGGCCGCCGATATCAAATCAGCCCCAGCATTTT
TRBD1,TRBJ1-2,.,TRBV12-3/TRBV12-4,CASSLDRRNGYTF,TGTGCCAGCAGTTTGGACAGGAGGAACGGCTACACCTTC
.,TRBJ2-3,.,TRBV6-5,CASSWDRLTDTQYF,TGTGCCAGCAGTTGGGACCGATTAACAGATACGCAGTATTTT
TRBD1,TRBJ2-2,once,TRBV3-1/TRBV3-2,CASSQGQGSGELFF,TGTGCCAGCAGCCAGGGACAGGGGTCCGGGGAGCTGTTTTTT
TRBD1,TRBJ2-7,.,TRBV9,CASSLGGRGYEQYF,TGTGCCAGCAGCCTCGGAGGCAGGGGGTACGAGCAGTACTTC
TRBD1,TRBJ2-1,.,TRBV24-1,CATGRGQGYNEQFF,TGTGCCACCGGTAGAGGACAGGGCTACAATGAGCAGTTCTTC
.,TRBJ2-3,.,TRBV10-3,CAIRGSSDTQYF,TGTGCCATCCGAGGCTCCTCGGATACGCAGTATTTT
.,TRBJ1-4,.,TRBV3-1/TRBV3-2,CASSQRGGLGNEKLFF,TGTGCCAGCAGCCAACGGGGTGGCCTAGGTAATGAAAAACTGTTTTTT
TRBD2,TRBJ2-1,.,TRBV15,CATSRDRTSGNNEQFF,TGTGCCACCAGCAGAGATCGAACTAGCGGCAACAATGAGCAGTTCTTC
TRBD2,TRBJ2-1,.,TRBV4-3,CASSHGTSDYNEQFF,TGCGCCAGCAGCCACGGGACTAGCGACTACAATGAGCAGTTCTTC
TRBD1,TRBJ2-7,.,TRBV7-2,CASSLALLRGRPYEQYF,TGTGCCAGCAGCTTAGCGCTTCTCAGGGGGCGCCCCTACGAGCAGTACTTC